This T cell receptor beta chain comes out of a study of Graves' ophthalmopathy and Graves' hyperthyroidism. Researchers took RNA transcripts and amplified TCR beta CDR3 regions from them. Investigators did first-round RT-PCR with HTBI primers, then second-round multiplex PCR. TCRdb reprocessed the multiplex PCR reads via MiXCR and lists one record per CDR3 protein. The sample has 400,000 to 450,000 distinct CDR3 sequences; under 25% are singletons. Study outcomes and limitations: A 13-signature model separated ophthalmopathy from stable hyperthyroidism, reaching around 89% sensitivity and 81.08% specificity cross-validated. Blood repertoires reportedly contained most expanded thyroid clonotypes above 0.001 frequency.

Aged 18 to 65, the patients with hyperthyroidism had under 2 months' duration and were newly diagnosed. Excluded were patients with other autoimmune diseases, uncontrolled infections, pregnancy or lactation. In this sample, this clonotype turned up many times. The target antigen is unknown. This receptor was taken from a woman between 18 and 30 years old with stable Graves' hyperthyroidism. Sequenced: peripheral blood.

CDR3 DNA sequence: TGTGCCAGTAGTACCCTTACCAGGGCCCCAAAGGACACTGAAGCTTTCTTT. It encodes CASSTLTRAPKDTEAFF. V usage is TRBV19 and J usage is TRBJ1-1, with a weak D call TRBD1 (5 bases). The CDR3 contains 17 residues. CDR1 and CDR2 from the germline V gene are LNHDA and SQIVND (reference sequence). V lost 4 bases and J lost 3, with 21 bases in between.